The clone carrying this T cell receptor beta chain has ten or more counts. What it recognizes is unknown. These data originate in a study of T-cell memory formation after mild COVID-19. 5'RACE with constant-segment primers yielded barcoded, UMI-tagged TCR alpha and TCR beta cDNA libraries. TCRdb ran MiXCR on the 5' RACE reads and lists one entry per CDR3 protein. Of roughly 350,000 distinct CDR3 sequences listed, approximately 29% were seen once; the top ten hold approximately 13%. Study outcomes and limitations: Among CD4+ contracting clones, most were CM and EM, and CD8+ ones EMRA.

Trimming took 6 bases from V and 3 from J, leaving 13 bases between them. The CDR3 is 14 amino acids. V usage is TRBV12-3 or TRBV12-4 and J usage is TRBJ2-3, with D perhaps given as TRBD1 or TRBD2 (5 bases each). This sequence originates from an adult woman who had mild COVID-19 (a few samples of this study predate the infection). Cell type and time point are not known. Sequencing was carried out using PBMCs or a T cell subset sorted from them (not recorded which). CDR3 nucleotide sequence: TGTGCCAGCAGCGGATCGGGACGAACAGATACGCAGTATTTT. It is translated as CASSGSGRTDTQYF.